A selection of T cell receptor beta chains follows, all from one sample in a study of blood T cell repertoires in COVID-19. Assay: immunoSEQ multiplex PCR; the TCRdb copy retains only in-frame clones and omits some. The sample records over 200,000 clones, approximately 90% being singletons. Sequenced sample: peripheral blood. The source is a man over 45 with COVID-19, enrolled during active disease. The CDR3 runs from the conserved cysteine through the conserved F or W. D genes are given only for firm matches. Clone size appears in some rows only: once, few, many, or a class for an expanded clone.

clone_size: once
j_call: TRBJ2-1
d_call: TRBD2
v_call: TRBV5-1
cdr3_nt: TGCGCCAGCAGCTCTCTAGCGGACAATGAGCAGTTCTTC
cdr3_aa: CASSSLADNEQFF

clone_size: .
j_call: TRBJ2-2
d_call: .
v_call: TRBV5-1
cdr3_nt: TGCGCCAGCGGGGCAGGGGCCGGGGAGCTGTTTTTT
cdr3_aa: CASGAGAGELFF

clone_size: .
j_call: TRBJ2-7
d_call: .
v_call: TRBV5-5
cdr3_nt: TGTGCCAGCAGCCGAGGAGGGGCCAGGGCTGTCTACGAGCAGTACTTC
cdr3_aa: CASSRGGARAVYEQYF

clone_size: .
j_call: TRBJ2-2
d_call: TRBD1
v_call: TRBV24-1
cdr3_nt: TGTGCCACCAGTGACCCGGGACAGGGGGAGGCCGGGGAGCTGTTTTTT
cdr3_aa: CATSDPGQGEAGELFF

clone_size: .
j_call: TRBJ1-1
d_call: .
v_call: TRBV6-5
cdr3_nt: TGTGCCAGCAGCCAGGGATATGGCACTGAAGCTTTCTTT
cdr3_aa: CASSQGYGTEAFF

clone_size: .
j_call: TRBJ2-5
d_call: .
v_call: TRBV5-6
cdr3_nt: TGTGCCAGCAGCCCGGCGGGGAACCAAGAGACCCAGTACTTC
cdr3_aa: CASSPAGNQETQYF

clone_size: .
j_call: TRBJ1-1
d_call: .
v_call: TRBV2
cdr3_nt: TGTGCCAGCTTAAAAGCCTTGAACACTGAAGCTTTCTTT
cdr3_aa: CASLKALNTEAFF

clone_size: once
j_call: TRBJ2-4
d_call: .
v_call: TRBV7-2
cdr3_nt: TGTGCCAGCAGCTCAACAGGGCAGATAGCCAAAAACATTCAGTACTTC
cdr3_aa: CASSSTGQIAKNIQYF

clone_size: .
j_call: TRBJ2-7
d_call: .
v_call: TRBV4-2
cdr3_nt: TGTGCCAGCAGCCAAGAGGTGGACTCTACCTACGAGCAGTACTTC
cdr3_aa: CASSQEVDSTYEQYF

clone_size: .
j_call: TRBJ1-3
d_call: .
v_call: TRBV9
cdr3_nt: TGTGCCAGCAGCGTAACCGCGGGGGGCTACTCTGGAAACACCATATATTTT
cdr3_aa: CASSVTAGGYSGNTIYF

clone_size: .
j_call: TRBJ1-3
d_call: .
v_call: TRBV19
cdr3_nt: TGTGCCAGTAGTACGGACAAGAGCTCTGGAAACACCATATATTTT
cdr3_aa: CASSTDKSSGNTIYF

clone_size: .
j_call: TRBJ2-1
d_call: .
v_call: TRBV15
cdr3_nt: TGTGCCACCAGCAGTAATCGGGGTGAGCAGTTCTTC
cdr3_aa: CATSSNRGEQFF

clone_size: .
j_call: TRBJ2-7
d_call: TRBD2
v_call: TRBV11-3
cdr3_nt: TGTGCCAGCAGCCGCGGCGGACTAGCGGGGGGCCCTTCCTACGAGCAGTACTTC
cdr3_aa: CASSRGGLAGGPSYEQYF

clone_size: .
j_call: TRBJ1-6
d_call: .
v_call: TRBV6-2/TRBV6-3
cdr3_nt: TGTGCCAGCAGTGACCGGACAGTAAATTCACCCCTCCACTTT
cdr3_aa: CASSDRTVNSPLHF

clone_size: .
j_call: TRBJ2-1
d_call: .
v_call: TRBV11-3
cdr3_nt: TGTGCCAGCAGCTTAGGGGCCGGACTATACAATGAGCAGTTCTTC
cdr3_aa: CASSLGAGLYNEQFF

clone_size: once
j_call: TRBJ2-2
d_call: TRBD2
v_call: TRBV7-2
cdr3_nt: TGTGCCAGCAGCTTAAAGGGACTAGCGGGAGTTAGCACCGGGGAGCTGTTTTTT
cdr3_aa: CASSLKGLAGVSTGELFF

clone_size: .
j_call: TRBJ2-7
d_call: .
v_call: TRBV24-1
cdr3_nt: TGTGCCACCAGTGAAGGGAGGGGGAGAGGGGGTTCGAAAGGGCAGTACTTC
cdr3_aa: CATSEGRGRGGSKGQYF

clone_size: .
j_call: TRBJ1-2
d_call: TRBD1
v_call: TRBV19
cdr3_nt: TGTGCCAGTCGGCAGGTGACAGGGGTACATGGCTACACCTTC
cdr3_aa: CASRQVTGVHGYTF

clone_size: once
j_call: TRBJ2-7
d_call: TRBD2
v_call: TRBV5-1
cdr3_nt: TGCGCCAGCAGCTCGGTAGCGGGAGGCTCGCGCGAGCAGTACTTC
cdr3_aa: CASSSVAGGSREQYF

clone_size: once
j_call: TRBJ2-7
d_call: TRBD2
v_call: TRBV15
cdr3_nt: TGTGCCACCAGCCGCGGACTAGCGGGAGCATCCTACGAGCAGTACTTC
cdr3_aa: CATSRGLAGASYEQYF

clone_size: .
j_call: TRBJ1-1
d_call: TRBD1
v_call: TRBV27
cdr3_nt: TGTGCCAGCAGTGTGACAGGGGGGAACACTGAAGCTTTCTTT
cdr3_aa: CASSVTGGNTEAFF

clone_size: .
j_call: TRBJ2-3
d_call: TRBD1
v_call: TRBV28
cdr3_nt: TGTGCCAGCAAACAGGGGACGACTTTGACAGATACGCAGTATTTT
cdr3_aa: CASKQGTTLTDTQYF

clone_size: .
j_call: TRBJ2-7
d_call: .
v_call: TRBV7-8
cdr3_nt: TGTGCCAGCAGCTTGGAGGTCTACGAGCAGTACTTC
cdr3_aa: CASSLEVYEQYF

clone_size: .
j_call: TRBJ2-5
d_call: TRBD1
v_call: TRBV19
cdr3_nt: TGTGCCAGTAGTATGTGGGGCAGGGGGCCTCAAGAGACCCAGTACTTC
cdr3_aa: CASSMWGRGPQETQYF

clone_size: .
j_call: TRBJ2-4
d_call: .
v_call: TRBV6-4
cdr3_nt: TGTGCCAGCAGTGACTGGGACTCGATACACATTCAGTACTTC
cdr3_aa: CASSDWDSIHIQYF

clone_size: .
j_call: TRBJ2-5
d_call: TRBD1
v_call: TRBV6-5
cdr3_nt: TGTGCCAGCAGACCAACAGGGGTAGTGACCCAGTACTTC
cdr3_aa: CASRPTGVVTQYF

clone_size: .
j_call: TRBJ1-6
d_call: .
v_call: TRBV7-2
cdr3_nt: TGTGCCAGCAGCTTCACCGCTACGGCGGGGAATTCACCCCTCCACTTT
cdr3_aa: CASSFTATAGNSPLHF

clone_size: .
j_call: TRBJ2-1
d_call: TRBD2
v_call: TRBV10-2
cdr3_nt: TGCGCCAGCAGAAGAGGACTAGCGGGAGACAGTGAGCAGTTCTTC
cdr3_aa: CASRRGLAGDSEQFF

clone_size: once
j_call: TRBJ1-1
d_call: TRBD1
v_call: TRBV18
cdr3_nt: TGTGCCAGCTCACCGGGACAGGGAAGGACTGAAGCTTTCTTT
cdr3_aa: CASSPGQGRTEAFF

clone_size: .
j_call: TRBJ2-5
d_call: TRBD1
v_call: TRBV19
cdr3_nt: TGTGCCAGTAGCATACATAGGGACAGGCAAGAGACCCAGTACTTC
cdr3_aa: CASSIHRDRQETQYF

clone_size: few
j_call: TRBJ2-5
d_call: .
v_call: TRBV2
cdr3_nt: TGTGCCAGCACGGACAGCCAAGAGACCCAGTACTTC
cdr3_aa: CASTDSQETQYF

clone_size: .
j_call: TRBJ1-2
d_call: TRBD1
v_call: TRBV28
cdr3_nt: TGTGCCAGCAGTATAGACAGGGGAGGGTATGGCTACACCTTC
cdr3_aa: CASSIDRGGYGYTF

clone_size: .
j_call: TRBJ2-1
d_call: .
v_call: TRBV3-1/TRBV3-2
cdr3_nt: TGTGCCAGCAGCCCCTCAACGAGCTCCTACAATGAGCAGTTCTTC
cdr3_aa: CASSPSTSSYNEQFF

clone_size: .
j_call: TRBJ2-7
d_call: TRBD2
v_call: TRBV2
cdr3_nt: TGTGCCAGCAGGACGGCTGGGACTAGCTACGAGCAGTACTTC
cdr3_aa: CASRTAGTSYEQYF

clone_size: once
j_call: TRBJ1-1
d_call: TRBD1
v_call: TRBV7-8
cdr3_nt: TGTGCCAGCAGCCTCCGGACAGGGATAAACACTGAAGCTTTCTTT
cdr3_aa: CASSLRTGINTEAFF

clone_size: .
j_call: TRBJ2-7
d_call: .
v_call: TRBV18
cdr3_nt: TGTGCCAGCTCACCTTGGTTCGACAGCGCCTACGAGCAGTACTTC
cdr3_aa: CASSPWFDSAYEQYF

clone_size: .
j_call: TRBJ1-5
d_call: .
v_call: TRBV9
cdr3_nt: TGTGCCAGCGCGAGGTCCGGTGACAATCAGCCCCAGCATTTT
cdr3_aa: CASARSGDNQPQHF

clone_size: .
j_call: TRBJ2-2
d_call: TRBD2
v_call: TRBV2
cdr3_nt: TGTGCCAGCAGCTTGACTAGCGGGAGGTCCCTCGGGGGGGAGCTGTTTTTT
cdr3_aa: CASSLTSGRSLGGELFF

clone_size: .
j_call: TRBJ2-7
d_call: TRBD1
v_call: TRBV6-4
cdr3_nt: TGTGCCAGCAGTGAGGACAGGGGGTCCCCCTACGAGCAGTACTTC
cdr3_aa: CASSEDRGSPYEQYF

clone_size: once
j_call: TRBJ1-5
d_call: .
v_call: TRBV21-1
cdr3_nt: TGTGCCAGCAGCACCCAATCACACACAGGGGAGGTTGGTAGCAATCAGCCCCAGCATTTT
cdr3_aa: CASSTQSHTGEVGSNQPQHF